Listed here are 18 T cell receptor beta chains from one sample, sequenced in a study of siplizumab effects on memory and regulatory T cells. Method: immunoSEQ multiplex PCR; TCRdb's copy keeps in-frame clones and lacks some. The sample includes 50,000 to 55,000 clones, around 97% seen only once; the top ten take around 0.6%. The sequenced sample was naive CD4+ T cells sorted from blood. The receptors here all came from a human donor in good health.

The J gene is TRBJ2-2, the V gene TRBV5-4, with TRBD1 as a possible D gene (5 bases). The CDR3 length is 16 residues. Germline V gene data show CDR1 as SGHNT and CDR2 as YYREEE (reference sequence). Trimming left V 0 bases short and J 2 bases short, with 11 bases between. The CDR3: CASSLGGGRNTGELFF. In DNA form, the CDR3 reads TGTGCCAGCAGCTTGGGGGGCGGACGAAACACCGGGGAGCTGTTTTTT.

The genes are TRBV5-3 and TRBJ1-5; D is ambiguous. TRBV5-3 is reported as an ORF; its role is uncertain. V shed 6 bases and J shed 5 bases, with 12 bases lying between them. This CDR3 is built from 13 residues. The CDR3 DNA reads as TGTGCCAGAAAAGGAACCGGCCATCAGCCCCAGCATTTT. Residues: CARKGTGHQPQHF.

V and J are TRBV27 and TRBJ1-5; TRBD1 matches 9 bases. CDR3 length: 14 amino acids. Losses at the gene ends were 6 bases for V and 6 bases for J; bases not matched to a gene: 6. The germline V gene has CDR1 MNHEY and CDR2 SMNVEV (reference sequence). CDR3 sequence (DNA): TGTGCCAGCAGGTCACAGGGGGCTGGTCAGCCCCAGCATTTT. Residues: CASRSQGAGQPQHF.

This chain links TRBV4-1 with TRBJ1-1, with 7 nucleotides matching TRBD1. The CDR3 length is 15 residues. V shed 0 bases, J shed 5 bases, and the junction held 6 bases outside the gene matches. Per germline, CDR1 MGHRA and CDR2 YSYEKL. The CDR3 protein is CASSQDGVTGTEAFF. CDR3 nucleotides: TGCGCCAGCAGCCAAGACGGGGTGACAGGGACTGAAGCTTTCTTT.

This chain joins TRBV18 and TRBJ2-5; 7 bases are a match to TRBD2. This CDR3 region has 13 residues. V lost 3 bases, J lost 5 bases, and 3 bases stayed unmatched. The germline V gene encodes CDR1 KGHSH and CDR2 LQKENI. This chain's CDR3 is CASSPGGIETQYF. The CDR3 DNA reads as TGTGCCAGCTCACCGGGAGGGATCGAGACCCAGTACTTC. The full variable domain, its missing parts supplied by reference TRBV18 and TRBJ2-5, is NAGVMQNPRHLVRRRGQEARLRCSPMKGHSHVYWYRQLPEEGLKFMVYLQKENIIDESGMPKERFSAEFPKEGPSILRIQQVVRGDSAAYFCASSPGGIETQYFGPGTRLLVL.

CDR3 DNA sequence: TGTGCTAGTGGTTTGTCCGGGACAGGGTCCTACGAGCAGTACTTC. This encodes CASGLSGTGSYEQYF. This chain connects TRBV12-5 to TRBJ2-7, with 9 positions matching TRBD1. J was trimmed by 1 base and V by 2 bases; bases with no gene match: 3. Germline CDR1 is LGHNT and CDR2 is FRNRAP. The CDR3 is 15 residues long.

This clone was picked up one time. This is likely a read error, given that the CDR3 carries no conserved phenylalanine or tryptophan at its end. The chain links TRBV7-8 to TRBJ1-2, with a possible D match to TRBD1 (6 bases). V shed 5 bases and J shed 6 bases, with 19 bases lying between them. Germline lookup yields CDR1 SGHVS and CDR2 FQNEAQ. The CDR3 covers 15 residues. The CDR3 loop reads CASSRTGGREDGYTL. The CDR3 DNA sequence: TGTGCCAGCAGCCGAACTGGGGGGCGCGAGGATGGCTACACCCTC.

The rearrangement joins TRBV6-1 to TRBJ2-4; D remains ambiguous. The CDR3 has 15 residues. Looked up from germline, CDR1 is MNHNS and CDR2 is SASEGT. V dropped 1 base and J dropped 6 bases, with 13 bases sitting between them. CDR3 sequence (DNA): TGTGCCAGCAGTGAAGGGGGTGCCACAAGAAACATTCAGTACTTC. Translation: CASSEGGATRNIQYF.

This rearrangement joins TRBV30 to TRBJ1-3; no firm D call. The CDR3 length is 16 residues. The ends were cut back, 3 bases at V and 1 base at J, with 16 bases in the middle. From germline, CDR1 is GTSNPN and CDR2 SVGIG (reference sequence). CDR3 bases: TGTGCCTGGAGCGTAGGGTTCGGCAGTTCTGGAAACACCATATATTTT. Translated, it gives CAWSVGFGSSGNTIYF. The full variable domain, its missing parts supplied by reference TRBV30 and TRBJ1-3, is SQTIHQWPATLVQPVGSPLSLECTVEGTSNPNLYWYRQAAGRGLQLLFYSVGIGQISSEVPQNLSASRPQDRQFILSSKKLLLSDSGFYLCAWSVGFGSSGNTIYFGEGSWLTVV.

This sequence joins TRBV28 and TRBJ1-6; no clear D gene. The CDR3 extends over 15 amino acids. The germline V and J ends were trimmed by 7 bases and 0 bases, with 10 bases remaining between them. Germline V gene sequence: CDR1 MDHEN, CDR2 SYDVKM. The CDR3 is CASKRRNSYNSPLHF. CDR3 nucleotides: TGTGCCAGCAAACGACGAAACTCCTATAATTCACCCCTCCACTTT.

This chain links TRBV7-2 with TRBJ2-1; D is uncertain. V was pared by 2 bases and J by 5 bases, with 1 base between. The CDR3 loop spans 11 amino acids. Germline CDR1 is SGHTA and CDR2 is FQGNSA. The CDR3 bases are TGTGCCAGCAGCTTACACAATGAGCAGTTCTTC. Encoded protein: CASSLHNEQFF.

The CDR3 loop is CASSQGPRANEKLFF. CDR3 DNA: TGTGCCAGCAGCCAAGGACCTCGGGCTAATGAAAAACTGTTTTTT. This sequence joins TRBV14 and TRBJ1-4; D remains ambiguous. Germline loops: CDR1 SGHDN, CDR2 FVKESK. The CDR3 sequence is 15 residues long. V was shortened by 1 base and J by 3 bases, with 9 bases between the two germline ends.

The rearrangement links TRBV28 to TRBJ2-7; D may correspond to TRBD1 or TRBD2 (5 bases each). CDR3 length: 15 amino acids. The V end was cut by 6 bases, the J end by 0 bases, with 15 bases between. In germline, CDR1 is MDHEN, CDR2 SYDVKM. Here the CDR3 reads CASSSSGTYSYEQYF. The CDR3 DNA is TGTGCCAGCAGCTCCTCCGGGACGTACTCCTACGAGCAGTACTTC.

The V call is TRBV29-1, the J call TRBJ2-1, with 12 bases that match TRBD2. CDR1 and CDR2 (germline): SQVTM, ANQGSEA. The CDR3 runs to 14 residues. Trimming removed 3 bases from V and 7 bases from J; junction bases left unmatched: 4. CDR3 in DNA: TGCAGCGTTGAGACTAGCGGGAGAGGTAATGAGCAGTTCTTC. Protein product: CSVETSGRGNEQFF.

The rearrangement uses TRBV30 and TRBJ2-1, with 7 bases lining up with TRBD2. The germline V gene has CDR1 GTSNPN and CDR2 SVGIG (reference sequence). The trim removed 0 bases at V and 10 bases at J, leaving 6 bases unmatched. The CDR3 totals 13 residues. The CDR3 nucleotides read TGTGCCTGGAGTGTACAGACCGGGGGGGAGCAGTTCTTC. Protein sequence: CAWSVQTGGEQFF. Full variable domain (rest looked up from reference TRBV30 and TRBJ2-1): SQTIHQWPATLVQPVGSPLSLECTVEGTSNPNLYWYRQAAGRGLQLLFYSVGIGQISSEVPQNLSASRPQDRQFILSSKKLLLSDSGFYLCAWSVQTGGEQFFGPGTRLTVL.

This chain uses TRBV6-1 with TRBJ1-5; D is undetermined. The V and J ends lost 4 bases and 0 bases respectively, with 7 bases between them. The length of the CDR3 is 14 residues. Germline CDR1 and CDR2: MNHNS and SASEGT. CDR3 nucleotides: TGTGCCAGCAGTGTGGGGTCTAGCAATCAGCCCCAGCATTTT. Translating gives CASSVGSSNQPQHF.

V and J are TRBV5-4 and TRBJ2-1; D possibly uses TRBD1 or TRBD2 (5 bases each). Trimming removed 4 bases from V and 0 bases from J, with 14 bases in between. CDR1 and CDR2 from the germline V gene are SGHNT and YYREEE (reference sequence). CDR3 length: 16 amino acids. The CDR3 here is CASSRGGRSSYNEQFF. CDR3 in DNA: TGTGCCAGCAGCAGGGGCGGGCGCAGCTCCTACAATGAGCAGTTCTTC.

J is TRBJ2-3 and V is TRBV2; 10 bases match TRBD2. Trimming took 8 bases from V and 1 from J; bases not matched to a gene: 12. The CDR3 covers 17 residues. Germline assignment: CDR1 SNHLY and CDR2 FYNNEI. The CDR3 loop reads CASRLGLATEGTDTQYF. As DNA, the CDR3 is TGTGCCAGCCGATTGGGACTAGCGACCGAGGGCACAGATACGCAGTATTTT.